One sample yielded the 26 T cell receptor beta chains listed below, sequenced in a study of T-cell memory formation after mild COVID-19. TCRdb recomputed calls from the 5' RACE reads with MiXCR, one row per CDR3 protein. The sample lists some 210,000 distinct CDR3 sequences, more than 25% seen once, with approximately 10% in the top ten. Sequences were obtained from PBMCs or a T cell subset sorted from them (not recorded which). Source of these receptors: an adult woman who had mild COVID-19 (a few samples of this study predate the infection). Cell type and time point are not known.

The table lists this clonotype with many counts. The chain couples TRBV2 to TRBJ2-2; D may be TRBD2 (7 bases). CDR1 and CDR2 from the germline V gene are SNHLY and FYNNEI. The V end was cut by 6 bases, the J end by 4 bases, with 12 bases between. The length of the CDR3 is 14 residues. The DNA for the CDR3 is TGTGCCAGCAGAGGGGGGGACCTCACCGGGGAGCTGTTTTTT. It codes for CASRGGDLTGELFF.

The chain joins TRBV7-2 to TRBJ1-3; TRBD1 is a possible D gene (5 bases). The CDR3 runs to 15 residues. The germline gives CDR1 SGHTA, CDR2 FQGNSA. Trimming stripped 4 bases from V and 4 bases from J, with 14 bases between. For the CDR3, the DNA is TGTGCCAGCAGCTGGGGCCCCTCGGGGGGAAACACCATATATTTT. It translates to CASSWGPSGGNTIYF.

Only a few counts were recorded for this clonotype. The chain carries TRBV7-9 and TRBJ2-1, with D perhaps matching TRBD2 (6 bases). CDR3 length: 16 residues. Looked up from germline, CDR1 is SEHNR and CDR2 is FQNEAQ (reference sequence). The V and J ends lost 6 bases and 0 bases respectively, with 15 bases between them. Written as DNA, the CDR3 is TGTGCCAGCAGTACTAGCCCTAGGAGCTCCTACAATGAGCAGTTCTTC. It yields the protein CASSTSPRSSYNEQFF.

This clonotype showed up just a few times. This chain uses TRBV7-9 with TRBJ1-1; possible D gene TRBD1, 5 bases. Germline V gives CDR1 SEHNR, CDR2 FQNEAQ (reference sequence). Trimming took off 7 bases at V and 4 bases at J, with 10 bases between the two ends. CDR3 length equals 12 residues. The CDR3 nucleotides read TGTGCCAGCACCGCCGGGGGCACTGAAGCTTTCTTT. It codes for CASTAGGTEAFF.

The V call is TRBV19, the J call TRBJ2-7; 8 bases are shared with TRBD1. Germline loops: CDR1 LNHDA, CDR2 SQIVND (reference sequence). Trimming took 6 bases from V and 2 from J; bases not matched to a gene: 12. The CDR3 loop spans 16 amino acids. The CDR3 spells CASSPSGTGGTYEQYF. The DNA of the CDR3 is TGTGCCAGTAGCCCATCGGGGACAGGAGGGACCTACGAGCAGTACTTC.

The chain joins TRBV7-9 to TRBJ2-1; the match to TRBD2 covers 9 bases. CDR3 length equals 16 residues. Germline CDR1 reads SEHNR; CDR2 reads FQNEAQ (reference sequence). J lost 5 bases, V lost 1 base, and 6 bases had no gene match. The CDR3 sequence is CASSLGVLAGDNEQFF. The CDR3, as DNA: TGTGCCAGCAGCTTAGGGGTGTTAGCGGGAGACAATGAGCAGTTCTTC.

The CDR3 sequence is CASSEWVRGGSYEQYF. DNA of the CDR3: TGTGCCAGCAGTGAATGGGTGCGGGGAGGGTCCTACGAGCAGTACTTC. The chain combines TRBV6-1 with TRBJ2-7; 7 bases are shared with TRBD2. Germline loops: CDR1 MNHNS, CDR2 SASEGT. The junction had 8 bases not matched to a gene; V was cut back by 2 bases and J by 1 base. This CDR3 has 16 amino acids.

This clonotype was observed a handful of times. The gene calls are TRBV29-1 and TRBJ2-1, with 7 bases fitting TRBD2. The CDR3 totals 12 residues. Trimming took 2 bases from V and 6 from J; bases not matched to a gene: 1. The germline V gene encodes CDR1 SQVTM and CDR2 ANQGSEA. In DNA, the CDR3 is TGCAGCGTTGAACCTAGCGGCAATGAGCAGTTCTTC. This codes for CSVEPSGNEQFF.

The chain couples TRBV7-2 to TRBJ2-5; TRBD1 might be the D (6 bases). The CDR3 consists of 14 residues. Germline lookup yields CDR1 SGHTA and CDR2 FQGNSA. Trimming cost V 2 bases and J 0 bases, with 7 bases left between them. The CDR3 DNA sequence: TGTGCCAGCAGCTTAAGACAGGACCAAGAGACCCAGTACTTC. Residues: CASSLRQDQETQYF.

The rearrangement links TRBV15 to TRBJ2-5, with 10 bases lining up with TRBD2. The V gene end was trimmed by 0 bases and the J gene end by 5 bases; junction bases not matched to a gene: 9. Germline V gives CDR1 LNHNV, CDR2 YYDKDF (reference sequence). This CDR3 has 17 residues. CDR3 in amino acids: CATSRELASGRRETQYF. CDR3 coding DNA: TGTGCCACCAGCAGAGAACTCGCTAGCGGGAGACGGGAGACCCAGTACTTC.

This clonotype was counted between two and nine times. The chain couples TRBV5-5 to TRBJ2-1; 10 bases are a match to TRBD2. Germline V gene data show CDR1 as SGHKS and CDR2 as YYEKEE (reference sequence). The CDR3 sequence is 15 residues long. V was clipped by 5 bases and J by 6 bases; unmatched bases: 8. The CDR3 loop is CASSGAGGPGNEQFF. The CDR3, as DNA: TGTGCCAGCAGTGGAGCGGGAGGGCCAGGCAATGAGCAGTTCTTC.

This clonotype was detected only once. The CDR3 reads CASSRQPDRVGSPLHF. The CDR3 DNA reads TGTGCCAGCAGTCGTCAGCCGGACAGGGTCGGCTCACCCCTCCACTTT. This sequence joins TRBV12-3 or TRBV12-4 and TRBJ1-6; TRBD1 matches at 8 bases. This CDR3 is built from 16 residues. Unmatched junction bases numbered 13, after V lost 5 bases and J lost 10 bases.

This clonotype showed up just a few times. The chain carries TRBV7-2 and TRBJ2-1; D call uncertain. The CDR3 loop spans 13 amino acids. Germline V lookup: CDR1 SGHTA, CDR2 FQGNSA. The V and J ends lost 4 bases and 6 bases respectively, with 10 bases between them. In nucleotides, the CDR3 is TGTGCCAGCAGCTCCGGACCCCCCAATGAGCAGTTCTTC. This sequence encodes CASSSGPPNEQFF.

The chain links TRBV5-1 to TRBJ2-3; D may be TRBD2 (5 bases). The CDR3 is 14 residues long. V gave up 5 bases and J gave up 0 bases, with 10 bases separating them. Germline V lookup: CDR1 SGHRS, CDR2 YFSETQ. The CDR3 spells CASRVGLSTDTQYF. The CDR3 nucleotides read TGCGCCAGCAGGGTCGGACTGAGCACAGATACGCAGTATTTT.

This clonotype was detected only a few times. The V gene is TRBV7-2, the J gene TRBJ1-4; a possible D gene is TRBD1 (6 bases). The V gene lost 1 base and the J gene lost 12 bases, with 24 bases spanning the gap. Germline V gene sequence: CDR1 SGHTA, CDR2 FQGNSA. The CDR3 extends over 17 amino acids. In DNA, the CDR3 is TGTGCCAGCAGCTTAGATCCGGGGGGCTCTGCTTCGGGGGAACTGTTTTTT. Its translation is CASSLDPGGSASGELFF.

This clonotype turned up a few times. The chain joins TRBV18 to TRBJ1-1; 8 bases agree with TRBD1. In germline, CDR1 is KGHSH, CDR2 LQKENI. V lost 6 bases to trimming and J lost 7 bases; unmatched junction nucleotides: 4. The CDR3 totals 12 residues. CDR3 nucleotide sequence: TGTGCCAGCTCCCCGGACAGGGATGAAGCTTTCTTT. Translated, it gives CASSPDRDEAFF. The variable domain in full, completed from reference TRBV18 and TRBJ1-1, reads NAGVMQNPRHLVRRRGQEARLRCSPMKGHSHVYWYRQLPEEGLKFMVYLQKENIIDESGMPKERFSAEFPKEGPSILRIQQVVRGDSAAYFCASSPDRDEAFFGQGTRLTVV.

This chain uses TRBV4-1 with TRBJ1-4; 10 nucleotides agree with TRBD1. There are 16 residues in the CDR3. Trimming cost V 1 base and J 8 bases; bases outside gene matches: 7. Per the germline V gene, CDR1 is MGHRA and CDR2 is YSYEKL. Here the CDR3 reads CASSQGGQGGGEKLFF. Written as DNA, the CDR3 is TGCGCCAGCAGCCAAGGCGGACAGGGGGGAGGAGAAAAACTGTTTTTT.

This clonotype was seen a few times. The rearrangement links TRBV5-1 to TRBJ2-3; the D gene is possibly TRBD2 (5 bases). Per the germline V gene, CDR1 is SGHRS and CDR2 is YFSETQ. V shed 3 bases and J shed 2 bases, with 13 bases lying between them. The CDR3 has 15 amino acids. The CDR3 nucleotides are TGCGCCAGCAGCTGGTGGCTAGCCGACACAGATACGCAGTATTTT. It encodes CASSWWLADTDTQYF.

DNA for the CDR3: TGTGCCAGCAGACCGACACCGGCCGACGCTCATAGCAATCAGCCCCAGCATTTT. It codes for CASRPTPADAHSNQPQHF. The chain has TRBV21-1 and TRBJ1-5. TRBV21-1 is listed as a pseudogene. CDR3 length: 18 residues.

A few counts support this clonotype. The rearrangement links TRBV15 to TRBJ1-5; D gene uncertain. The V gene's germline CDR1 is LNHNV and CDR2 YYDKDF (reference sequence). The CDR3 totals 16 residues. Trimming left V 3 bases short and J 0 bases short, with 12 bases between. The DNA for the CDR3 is TGTGCCACCAGCAGCCGCCGCGGCAATAGCAATCAGCCCCAGCATTTT. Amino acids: CATSSRRGNSNQPQHF.

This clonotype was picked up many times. CDR3 bases: TGTGCCAGCAGCTTAGATCCCCCGACTAGCGGACCTTACAATGAGCAGTTCTTC. It codes for CASSLDPPTSGPYNEQFF. The rearrangement links TRBV11-2 to TRBJ2-1; 9 nucleotides align to TRBD2. The germline gives CDR1 SGHAT, CDR2 FQNNGV. This CDR3 region has 18 residues. J lost 4 bases, V lost 0 bases, and 10 bases had no gene match.

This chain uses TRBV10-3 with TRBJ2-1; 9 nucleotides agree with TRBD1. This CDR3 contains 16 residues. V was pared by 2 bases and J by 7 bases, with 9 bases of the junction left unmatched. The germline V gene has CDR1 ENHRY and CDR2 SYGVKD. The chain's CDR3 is CAISEPLGQGSNEQFF. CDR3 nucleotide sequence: TGTGCCATCAGTGAGCCCTTGGGACAGGGATCGAATGAGCAGTTCTTC.

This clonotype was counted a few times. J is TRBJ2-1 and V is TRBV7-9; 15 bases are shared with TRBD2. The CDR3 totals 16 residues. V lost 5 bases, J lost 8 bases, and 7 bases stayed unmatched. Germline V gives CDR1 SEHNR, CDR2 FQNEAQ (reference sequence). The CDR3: CASSPGTSGRIYEQFF. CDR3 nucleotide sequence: TGTGCCAGCAGCCCAGGGACTAGCGGGAGGATATATGAGCAGTTCTTC.

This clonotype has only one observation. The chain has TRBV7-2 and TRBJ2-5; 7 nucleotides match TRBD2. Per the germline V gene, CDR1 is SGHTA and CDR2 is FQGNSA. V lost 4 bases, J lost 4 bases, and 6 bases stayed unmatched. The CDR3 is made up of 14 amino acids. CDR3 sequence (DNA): TGTGCCAGCAGCTCCCCGACTAGCCGAGAGACCCAGTACTTC. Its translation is CASSSPTSRETQYF.

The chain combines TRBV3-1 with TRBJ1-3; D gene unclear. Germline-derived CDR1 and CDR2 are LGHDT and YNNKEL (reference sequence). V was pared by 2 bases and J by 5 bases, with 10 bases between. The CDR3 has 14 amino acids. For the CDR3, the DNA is TGTGCCAGCAGCCAAAAGGCGGTTCGAAACACCATATATTTT. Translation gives CASSQKAVRNTIYF.

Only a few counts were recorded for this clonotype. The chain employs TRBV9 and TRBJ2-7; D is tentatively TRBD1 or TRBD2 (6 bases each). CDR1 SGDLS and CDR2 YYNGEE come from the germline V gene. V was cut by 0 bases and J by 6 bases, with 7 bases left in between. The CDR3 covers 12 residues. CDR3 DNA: TGTGCCAGCAGCGTAGGGGGGGCCGAGCAGTACTTC. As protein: CASSVGGAEQYF.